This is a list of T cell receptor beta chains from one sample in a study. From the RT-PCR reads, TCRdb called clonotypes with MiXCR, one entry per CDR3 protein. This sample carries about 680,000 distinct CDR3 sequences, approximately 15% of them seen once, and the ten largest clones take 3.6%. Sequencing used memory CD4+ T cells from blood. These receptors were collected from a female donor in good health, serving as a healthy control. Both conserved end residues are part of each CDR3. D genes are given only for firm matches. Only part of the rows carry a size: once, few, many, or a class if the clone is expanded.

CDR3 length | J gene | clone size | D gene | V gene | CDR3 DNA | CDR3 protein
16 | TRBJ2-7 | . | TRBD2 | TRBV11-2 | TGTGCCAGCAGCCTCCGGGGTCTAGCGGGGGGCTACGAGCAGTACTTC | CASSLRGLAGGYEQYF
15 | TRBJ1-5 | . | TRBD1 | TRBV5-5 | TGTGCCAGCAGCAGGACAGGGGAGAGTTATCAGCCCCAGCATTTT | CASSRTGESYQPQHF
12 | TRBJ2-7 | . | . | TRBV5-5 | TGTGCCAGCAGCTTGGGAACCCACGAGCAGTACTTC | CASSLGTHEQYF
16 | TRBJ1-3 | . | . | TRBV20-1 | TGCAGTGCGCCTGCTATGACAAGGGGTGTTGGAAACACCATATATTTT | CSAPAMTRGVGNTIYF
14 | TRBJ2-7 | . | TRBD2 | TRBV6-2/TRBV6-3 | TGTGCCAGCACTCCACGCGGGGGACTCTACGAGCAGTACTTC | CASTPRGGLYEQYF
15 | TRBJ2-5 | . | . | TRBV28 | TGTGCCAGCAGTTCCGGGACGGACGCCGAAGGGGCCCAGTACTTC | CASSSGTDAEGAQYF
15 | TRBJ1-2 | few | . | TRBV12-3/TRBV12-4 | TGTGCCAGCAGTTTGGCAGGGCGAGCGAACTATGGCTACACCTTC | CASSLAGRANYGYTF
17 | TRBJ1-4 | few | . | TRBV6-6 | TGTGCCAGCAGTGATGTCATGACAGGTCCAACTAATGAAAAACTGTTTTTT | CASSDVMTGPTNEKLFF
15 | TRBJ2-1 | . | . | TRBV5-4 | TGTGCCAGCAGCCTACCCGGGAAAAATTTCAATGAGCAGTTCTTC | CASSLPGKNFNEQFF
13 | TRBJ2-7 | many | . | TRBV7-2 | TGTGCCAGCAGCCAAGTTTCAGGGACCGAGCAGTACTTC | CASSQVSGTEQYF
14 | TRBJ2-2 | few | TRBD2 | TRBV29-1 | TGCAGCTCCCGAGCGGGGGGGCTGGGCGGGGAGCTGTTTTTT | CSSRAGGLGGELFF
14 | TRBJ1-2 | few | . | TRBV12-3/TRBV12-4 | TGTGCCAGCAGTTTAAGTTACCTATTGTATGGCTACACCTTC | CASSLSYLLYGYTF
15 | TRBJ1-6 | . | . | TRBV9 | TGTGCCAGCAGCGTAGGACCGGACTATAATTCACCCCTCCACTTT | CASSVGPDYNSPLHF
15 | TRBJ2-1 | many | TRBD2 | TRBV5-1 | TGCGCCAGCATCCCGAGCGGGGGGACAAACAATGAGCAGTTCTTC | CASIPSGGTNNEQFF
15 | TRBJ2-3 | . | TRBD1 | TRBV30 | TGTGCCTGGGCGTCTCAGGGGGCGAGCACAGATACGCAGTATTTT | CAWASQGASTDTQYF
13 | TRBJ2-1 | many | TRBD1 | TRBV6-5 | TGTGCCAGCAGTCCCAGGGGGACAGGGAATTTGTTCTTC | CASSPRGTGNLFF
13 | TRBJ1-5 | many | . | TRBV7-2 | TGTGCCAGCAGCTCCCAGACAGCCCAGCCCCAGCATTTT | CASSSQTAQPQHF
13 | TRBJ2-7 | few | . | TRBV3-1 | TGTGCCAGCAGCCCGACTAGTTTCCACGAGCAGTACTTC | CASSPTSFHEQYF
16 | TRBJ1-5 | . | . | TRBV7-8 | TGTGCCAGCAGCTCTAGGGGGGGGATAAGCAATCAGCCCCAGCATTTT | CASSSRGGISNQPQHF
16 | TRBJ2-5 | . | . | TRBV13 | TGTGCCAGCAGCACCAGGGACGGATCGTACCAAGAGACCCAGTACTTC | CASSTRDGSYQETQYF
16 | TRBJ1-1 | . | . | TRBV5-1 | TGCGCCAGCAGCTTGGGAAATTCAGGTCATAACACTGAAGCTTTCTTT | CASSLGNSGHNTEAFF
11 | TRBJ2-7 | few | . | TRBV7-9 | TGTGCCAGCAGCTTCCAAAGCGAGCAGTACTTC | CASSFQSEQYF
15 | TRBJ1-3 | . | . | TRBV7-2 | TGTGCCAGCAGCCCTAACCGACCAGGGTTGGACACCATATATTTT | CASSPNRPGLDTIYF
14 | TRBJ1-1 | many | . | TRBV29-1 | TGCAGCGTTGAAGTAGTACAGGGAGCCACTGAAGCTTTCTTT | CSVEVVQGATEAFF
12 | TRBJ1-6 | many | . | TRBV6-5 | TGTGCCACCACGGGACGTAATTCACCCCTCCACTTT | CATTGRNSPLHF
16 | TRBJ2-7 | many | . | TRBV4-1 | TGCGCCAGCAGCCAACCCCTTGGGAGTTCCCCCTACGAGCAGTACTTC | CASSQPLGSSPYEQYF
11 | TRBJ2-7 | many | . | TRBV20-1 | TGCAGTGCTTACGCGGGTTACGAGCAGTACTTC | CSAYAGYEQYF
15 | TRBJ1-6 | . | TRBD1 | TRBV9 | TGTGCCAGCAGTATAGATCGGACAGGGGGTTCACCCCTCCACTTT | CASSIDRTGGSPLHF
16 | TRBJ2-1 | once | . | TRBV14 | TGTGCCAGCAGCCAAGATAAGTTTTTCTCCTACAATGAGCAGTTCTTC | CASSQDKFFSYNEQFF
16 | TRBJ2-1 | . | TRBD2 | TRBV5-1 | TGCGCCAGCAGCTTGGTCCTAGCGGGAGGGCACAATGAGCAGTTCTTC | CASSLVLAGGHNEQFF
13 | TRBJ2-7 | few | TRBD1 | TRBV2 | TGTGCCAGCAGTGGGACAGGGCCTGGGGAGCAGTACTTC | CASSGTGPGEQYF
15 | TRBJ1-1 | . | . | TRBV3-1 | TGTGCCAGCAGCCAAGTCTTCATCGGGGGCACTGAAGCTTTCTTT | CASSQVFIGGTEAFF
12 | TRBJ1-1 | few | . | TRBV20-1 | TGCAGTGCTAGTCGGACAGTGACTGAAGCTTTCTTT | CSASRTVTEAFF
17 | TRBJ2-6 | . | . | TRBV24-1 | TGTGCCACCAGTGATGGTGACCGGGTTGGTGGGGCCAACGTCCTGACTTTC | CATSDGDRVGGANVLTF
16 | TRBJ2-1 | . | . | TRBV20-1 | TGCAGTGCTAGGGGTTCCGGCGGGACCGGTCTTAATGAGCAGTTCTTC | CSARGSGGTGLNEQFF
16 | TRBJ2-2 | many | . | TRBV6-2/TRBV6-3 | TGTGCCAGCAGTTCCCTCCCAGGGCGCTCTGCCGGGGAGCTGTTTTTT | CASSSLPGRSAGELFF
12 | TRBJ1-1 | many | TRBD1 | TRBV29-1 | TGCAGCGTTGACAGGGGGTTTACTGAAGCTTTCTTT | CSVDRGFTEAFF
15 | TRBJ2-3 | many | TRBD1 | TRBV6-5 | TGTGCCAGCAGATATGGGACAGGGCTCAGGGATACGCAGTATTTT | CASRYGTGLRDTQYF
16 | TRBJ2-3 | . | . | TRBV20-1 | TGCAGTGCTAGCCTGAGGACACTCCTAAGTACAGATACGCAGTATTTT | CSASLRTLLSTDTQYF
15 | TRBJ2-7 | few | . | TRBV5-5 | TGTGCCAGCAGCGTGTCCGGGTGGGGCCCCTACGAGCAGTACTTC | CASSVSGWGPYEQYF
18 | TRBJ2-3 | . | TRBD2 | TRBV6-2/TRBV6-3 | TGTGCCAGCAGTTACCCGCCTAGCGGCCGACCGGGCACAGATACGCAGTATTTT | CASSYPPSGRPGTDTQYF
15 | TRBJ2-7 | . | . | TRBV5-1 | TGCGCCAGCAGCTTGGGGGGGTATGGGACCTACGAGCAGTACTTC | CASSLGGYGTYEQYF
15 | TRBJ1-2 | . | . | TRBV5-1 | TGCGCCAGCAGCTTGGACATCGGAGGTGGGGCTGGCTACACCTTC | CASSLDIGGGAGYTF
15 | TRBJ1-5 | few | TRBD1 | TRBV19 | TGTGCCAGTAGTTCGACAGGGAATAGCAATCAGCCCCAGCATTTT | CASSSTGNSNQPQHF
14 | TRBJ1-5 | few | . | TRBV10-3 | TGTGCCATCTCCTTGGGAGGGATGGATCAGCCCCAGCATTTT | CAISLGGMDQPQHF
13 | TRBJ2-5 | few | . | TRBV12-3/TRBV12-4 | TGTGCCAGCAGTTTGTTATCCGGAGAGACCCAGTACTTC | CASSLLSGETQYF
16 | TRBJ2-1 | many | . | TRBV29-1 | TGCAGCGTTGAAGATCAAACGGCGAAGTCCTACAATGAGCAGTTCTTC | CSVEDQTAKSYNEQFF
16 | TRBJ2-2 | . | . | TRBV5-1 | TGCGCCAGCAGCTTAGGGTACAAGCCGAACACCGGGGAGCTGTTTTTT | CASSLGYKPNTGELFF
17 | TRBJ2-6 | . | TRBD2 | TRBV5-1 | TGCGCCAGCAGCCCTACGCCCGGGGGGTCTGGGGCCAACGTCCTGACTTTC | CASSPTPGGSGANVLTF
14 | TRBJ2-1 | many | . | TRBV7-2 | TGTGCCAGCAGTCGGGGGTCGATTTACAATGAGCAGTTCTTC | CASSRGSIYNEQFF
13 | TRBJ1-1 | . | . | TRBV10-3 | TGTGCCATCAGTGACTACACGGGGAGGGACGCTTTCTTT | CAISDYTGRDAFF
16 | TRBJ2-1 | many | . | TRBV4-3 | TGCGCCAGCAGCCAAGATCTTCTAGCGTTCTACAATGAGCAGTTCTTC | CASSQDLLAFYNEQFF
20 | TRBJ2-6 | . | . | TRBV6-4 | TGTGCCAGCAGTCAGGCCCCTAGGGGCAGGGCCGTCTCTGGGGCCAACGTCCTGACTTTC | CASSQAPRGRAVSGANVLTF
13 | TRBJ1-2 | . | . | TRBV7-2 | TGTGCCAGCAGCTTAGAGTTGGCCGGTGGCTACACCTTC | CASSLELAGGYTF
15 | TRBJ1-5 | . | . | TRBV20-1 | TGCAGTGCCTCATCGCAGGGGTATGGCAATCAGCCCCAGCATTTT | CSASSQGYGNQPQHF